These 19 T cell receptor beta chains came from one sample sequenced in a study of lymphopenia after photon versus proton radiotherapy. Sequencing used immunoSEQ multiplex PCR; TCRdb keeps in-frame clones, though not all of them. The sample includes 77,000 or so clones, more than 70% of them seen just once. The specimen was peripheral blood, collected from a patient treated with proton-based radiotherapy. The receptors derive from a man between 60 and 75 years old with pancreatic cancer.

V gene TRBV28 combines with J gene TRBJ1-4; maybe TRBD1 (6 bases). V was cut by 5 bases and J by 6 bases, with 16 bases left in between. This CDR3 is built from 15 residues. Germline CDR1 reads MDHEN; CDR2 reads SYDVKM. Here the CDR3 reads CASSGSGTRYEKLFF. The CDR3, as DNA: TGTGCCAGCAGTGGCTCCGGGACAAGATATGAAAAACTGTTTTTT.

The rearrangement joins TRBV5-1 to TRBJ2-2; the D gene is possibly TRBD1 (6 bases). The length of the CDR3 is 18 residues. Between the trimmed V and J ends, which lost 0 bases and 4 bases, there was a span of 19 bases. CDR1 SGHRS and CDR2 YFSETQ come from the germline V gene. The CDR3 here is CASSLELLRGVGTGELFF. DNA for the CDR3: TGCGCCAGCAGCTTGGAGTTGCTCAGGGGCGTTGGCACCGGGGAGCTGTTTTTT.

This chain uses TRBV2 with TRBJ2-5; 8 positions match TRBD1. V trimming: 6 bases; J trimming: 2 bases; junction bases outside the gene matches: 2. This CDR3 is built from 13 residues. Germline V lookup: CDR1 SNHLY, CDR2 FYNNEI. CDR3 coding DNA: TGTGCCAGCAGCCGGGACAGGCAAGAGACCCAGTACTTC. Its protein is CASSRDRQETQYF.

The chain is built from TRBV5-1 and TRBJ1-2; D might be TRBD1 (5 bases). The CDR3 totals 13 residues. Germline CDR1 reads SGHRS; CDR2 reads YFSETQ. V gave up 1 base and J gave up 8 bases, with 12 bases separating them. The CDR3, as DNA: TGCGCCAGCAGCTTGAACAGGAATGAGGGCTACACCTTC. Its protein is CASSLNRNEGYTF.

This chain connects TRBV7-6 to TRBJ2-7; 10 bases agree with TRBD2. J lost 1 base, V lost 5 bases, and 11 bases had no gene match. There are 17 residues in the CDR3. Germline V CDR1 and CDR2: SGHVS, FNYEAQ. The CDR3 protein is CASSNSGGGQASYEQYF. The CDR3 DNA reads as TGTGCCAGCAGCAACAGCGGGGGGGGACAGGCTTCCTACGAGCAGTACTTC.

V and J are TRBV25-1 and TRBJ2-7; D gene uncertain. Germline CDR1 MGHDK, CDR2 SYGVNS. The CDR3 has 11 amino acids. Deletions cut 3 bases from V and 4 bases from J, with 4 bases between. The CDR3 DNA is TGTGCCAGCAGTGAGTCTTACGAGCAGTACTTC. Residues: CASSESYEQYF.

There are a few counts of this clone. V usage is TRBV7-9 and J usage is TRBJ1-1; no firm D call. V was shortened by 1 base and J by 5 bases, with 8 bases between the two germline ends. Germline loops: CDR1 SEHNR, CDR2 FQNEAQ (reference sequence). This CDR3 is built from 13 residues. This chain's CDR3 is CASSLVARTEAFF. CDR3 nucleotide sequence: TGTGCCAGCAGCTTAGTTGCCCGGACTGAAGCTTTCTTT.

The chain is built from TRBV12-5 and TRBJ2-1; D unresolved. This CDR3 region has 11 residues. In germline, CDR1 is LGHNT, CDR2 FRNRAP. Trimming left V 2 bases short and J 8 bases short, with 4 bases between. The CDR3 DNA reads TGTGCTAGTGGTTTGATCGATGAGCAGTTCTTC. Translation gives CASGLIDEQFF.

The rearrangement joins TRBV6-6 to TRBJ2-1, with D perhaps matching TRBD2 (6 bases). Germline loops: CDR1 MNHNY, CDR2 SVGAGI (reference sequence). This CDR3 has 15 amino acids. Trimming pared 7 bases from V and 0 bases from J, leaving 13 bases between. In nucleotides, the CDR3 is TGTGCCAGCACCCTAGACGGGAGCTCCTACAATGAGCAGTTCTTC. Translation: CASTLDGSSYNEQFF.

The rearrangement joins TRBV6-5 to TRBJ2-7; D is undetermined. The CDR3 is made up of 13 amino acids. V lost 6 bases and J 7 bases, leaving 16 bases between the germline ends. The germline V gene has CDR1 MNHEY and CDR2 SVGAGI. The CDR3 nucleotides are TGTGCCAGCAGACCCAGACTTGATCGGGAGCAGTACTTC. Amino acid sequence: CASRPRLDREQYF.

This chain joins TRBV6-1 and TRBJ1-5; tentative D call: TRBD1 (5 bases). In germline, CDR1 is MNHNS, CDR2 SASEGT. V was pared by 1 base and J by 4 bases, with 17 bases between. The CDR3 has 17 amino acids. The CDR3 DNA is TGTGCCAGCAGTGAAGACTTCGCGGGGACGGGGAATCAGCCCCAGCATTTT. Translating it yields CASSEDFAGTGNQPQHF.

Regarding this clone: The DNA is omitted, as the CDR3 cannot be located on it reliably, and the CDR3 follows TCRdb's listing. This chain connects TRBV21-1 to TRBJ2-2; the table's D call, TRBD2, was not checked against the DNA. TRBV21-1 is flagged as a pseudogene. The CDR3 has 14 residues if both end residues are counted. CDR3 sequence: CASSKSRVAGGAVF.

This clone was observed once. The rearrangement uses TRBV28 and TRBJ2-7; possibly TRBD2 for D (6 bases). The V gene lost 7 bases and the J gene lost 0 bases, with 16 bases spanning the gap. The CDR3 runs to 15 residues. Germline V gives CDR1 MDHEN, CDR2 SYDVKM. The CDR3, as DNA: TGTGCCAGCACCCAGACTAGGACTCTCTCCTACGAGCAGTACTTC. It is translated as CASTQTRTLSYEQYF.

This chain connects TRBV14 to TRBJ2-2; D is unclear. Trimming cost V 0 bases and J 5 bases, with 4 bases left between them. From germline, CDR1 is SGHDN and CDR2 FVKESK. The CDR3 runs 13 residues. In nucleotides, the CDR3 is TGTGCCAGCAGCCAAGATAGAACCGGGGAGCTGTTTTTT. This encodes CASSQDRTGELFF.

The rearrangement uses TRBV6-5 and TRBJ1-5; a weak D match, TRBD1 (5 bases). Germline CDR1 is MNHEY and CDR2 is SVGAGI. The V and J ends lost 6 bases and 4 bases respectively, with 10 bases between them. The CDR3 has 13 residues. As DNA, the CDR3 is TGTGCCAGCAGGAGAGACAGTAATCAGCCCCAGCATTTT. It encodes CASRRDSNQPQHF.

The rearrangement links TRBV9 to TRBJ2-1, with TRBD2 matching over 9 bases. Germline CDR1 is SGDLS and CDR2 is YYNGEE. The V gene end was trimmed by 2 bases and the J gene end by 8 bases; junction bases not matched to a gene: 5. This CDR3 contains 14 residues. CDR3 bases: TGTGCCAGCAGCGTTAGCGGGAGAGACGATGAGCAGTTCTTC. Translation: CASSVSGRDDEQFF.

The chain combines TRBV5-4 with TRBJ2-5; 10 nucleotides line up with TRBD2. J lost 10 bases, V lost 0 bases, and 15 bases had no gene match. The CDR3 runs 17 residues. Germline CDR1 reads SGHNT; CDR2 reads YYREEE (reference sequence). CDR3 in amino acids: CASSLAGTSAGTGGQYF. CDR3 bases: TGTGCCAGCAGCTTGGCGGGGACTAGCGCGGGTACGGGAGGCCAGTACTTC.

The chain is built from TRBV27 and TRBJ1-2; D ambiguous. The germline gives CDR1 MNHEY, CDR2 SMNVEV (reference sequence). Trimming stripped 5 bases from V and 11 bases from J, with 18 bases between. This CDR3 is built from 13 residues. The CDR3 nucleotides read TGTGCCAGCAGTGGCGGGAGTAGGCGAGGGTACACCTTC. As protein: CASSGGSRRGYTF.

This clone was seen a few times. The rearrangement joins TRBV9 to TRBJ2-3; TRBD1 aligns across 7 bases. Germline loops: CDR1 SGDLS, CDR2 YYNGEE. J was trimmed by 1 base and V by 4 bases; bases with no gene match: 6. CDR3 length: 15 residues. As DNA, the CDR3 is TGTGCCAGCAGCCTAAGACAGGGAGGCACAGATACGCAGTATTTT. Its protein is CASSLRQGGTDTQYF.